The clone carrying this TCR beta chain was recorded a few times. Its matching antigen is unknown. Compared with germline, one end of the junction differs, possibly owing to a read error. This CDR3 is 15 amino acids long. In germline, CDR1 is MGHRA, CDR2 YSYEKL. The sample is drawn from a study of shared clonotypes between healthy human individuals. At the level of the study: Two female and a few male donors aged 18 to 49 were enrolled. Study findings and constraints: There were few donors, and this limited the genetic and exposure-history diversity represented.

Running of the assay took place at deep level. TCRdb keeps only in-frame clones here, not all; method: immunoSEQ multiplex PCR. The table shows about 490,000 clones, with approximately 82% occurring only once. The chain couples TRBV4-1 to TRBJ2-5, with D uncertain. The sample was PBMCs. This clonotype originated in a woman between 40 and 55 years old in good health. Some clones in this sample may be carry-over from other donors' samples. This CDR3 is CTSSRLPTAQETQYF. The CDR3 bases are TGCACCAGCAGCCGTCTCCCGACGGCCCAAGAGACCCAGTACTTC.